This T cell receptor (beta chain) was captured by sequencing in a study of cytomegalovirus exposure and HLA in healthy donors (dated by TCRdb to 2016 to 2017). Regarding the study in general: According to a later analysis, the 100 to 150 validation repertoires were produced on the same platform as the 680 or so repertoires of the first cohort. The aim of the study was to test whether cataloging public T cell receptors could identify signatures of past pathogen exposure. In addition to the first cohort of 650 to 800 subjects, a separate validation cohort of approximately 130 different subjects was used. To predict cytomegalovirus infection status, the study brought together high-throughput TCR immunosequencing, statistical association of individual TCRs with disease status, and machine learning.

Beyond this particular receptor, the publication reports: In both the original and validation cohorts, the classifier was reported to diagnose cytomegalovirus status with high specificity and sensitivity. The authors suggested that the approach could potentially be extended to other disease states and immunological phenotypes. Most TCR sequences were seen in very few donors, while some public TCRs were found in many individuals. Subsequent analysis determined that TCRs grouped into clusters in the first cohort also showed a tendency toward co-occurrence across the 120 validation repertoires, and about 94% of cluster scores exceeded 0. In vitro tests confirmed that three of the cytomegalovirus-associated TCR beta chains recognize cytomegalovirus antigens. A total of 150 or so TCR beta chains were listed by the study as associated with cytomegalovirus. All 120 or so repertoires were used to score co-occurrence in the validation cohort in a later analysis, because that analysis had no HLA typing for the cohort.

The donors were included in the validation cohort of over a hundred subjects, a group kept apart from the approximately 650-subject first cohort. Worth noting for this clone: The clone's antigen remains unknown. Base quality data are lacking; no much larger clone is found one base away.

CDR1 and CDR2, per the germline V gene (reference sequence), are GTSNPN and SVGIG. V loses 1 base of germline sequence and J loses 1 base, and the interval between the two ends is 9 bases. CDR3 length: 14 amino acids, cysteine to phenylalanine. Only the CDR3 DNA stays, 42 bases, in frame from base 1. Libraries were built with the immunoSEQ multiplex PCR assay. For the original study's pipeline: A statistical classification framework was built to diagnose cytomegalovirus status from the catalog of TCR beta chain sequences. Here the immuneACCESS table is served through TCRdb, limited to in-frame sequences with V and J called. Missing clones are a known gap in these copies; in checked studies unresolved V genes cover under half, and the rest lacks a known reason. The V and J calls and the clone size are those of that table, but D and trimming were determined from the DNA. Here the sample has approximately 80,000 clones; under 95% occur a single time. Less than 4% of the sample is in the top ten clones.

The chain joins TRBV30 to TRBJ2-3; no D gene is confidently identified. The sample was PBMCs. The clonotype was recovered from a woman aged 25 to 39 in good health and CMV-seronegative. The nucleotide sequence is given as TGTGCCTGGAGTGACGGGTTTGGCACAGATACGCAGTATTTT. The resulting protein is CAWSDGFGTDTQYF.